The 21 T cell receptor beta chains given below trace back to one sample, sequenced in a study of CD8 T cells in Susac syndrome. Random hexamers were used to reverse transcribe an amount of about 0.5 to 1 ug RNA. TCRdb processed the immunoSEQ multiplex PCR reads anew with MiXCR; each CDR3 protein has one entry. Of 100,000 to 150,000 distinct CDR3 sequences listed, about 95% were seen once; the top ten hold around 0.21%. Sequences were obtained from CD8+ T cells from PBMCs. The receptors here all came from a human donor with Susac syndrome.

The rearrangement links TRBV10-3 to TRBJ1-1; D perhaps matches TRBD1 (5 bases). In germline, CDR1 is ENHRY, CDR2 SYGVKD. This CDR3 region has 13 residues. V was trimmed by 3 bases and J by 1 base, leaving 6 bases between them. CDR3 sequence: CAISDGGNTEAFF. The CDR3 DNA reads TGTGCCATCAGTGATGGGGGGAACACTGAAGCTTTCTTT.

The chain recombines TRBV19 with TRBJ2-6; D unresolved. V was trimmed by 5 bases and J by 0 bases, leaving 20 bases between them. This CDR3 spans 19 amino acids. Per the germline V gene, CDR1 is LNHDA and CDR2 is SQIVND (reference sequence). CDR3 sequence (DNA): TGTGCCAGTAGTCCTCGGCAGCCCATCGCGAACTCTGGGGCCAACGTCCTGACTTTC. Its translation: CASSPRQPIANSGANVLTF.

V usage is TRBV14 and J usage is TRBJ1-2, with 8 bases that match TRBD1. V dropped 1 base and J dropped 7; count of bases not matched to a gene: 5. The germline V gene has CDR1 SGHDN and CDR2 FVKESK. The CDR3 runs to 14 residues. The CDR3: CASSQGAGGGGYTF. The CDR3 nucleotides read TGTGCCAGCAGCCAAGGAGCAGGGGGCGGTGGCTACACCTTC.

The chain joins TRBV21-1 to TRBJ2-5; no DNA check was done on the table's D call, TRBD2. TRBV21-1 is annotated as a pseudogene. This CDR3 region has 15 residues. CDR3 sequence: CASSKGRLAEETQYF. CDR3 sequence (DNA): TGTGCCAGCAGCAAAGGCAGACTAGCGGAAGAGACCCAGTACTTC.

The rearrangement joins TRBV7-8 to TRBJ2-3, with 10 bases lining up with TRBD2. Germline V gene data show CDR1 as SGHVS and CDR2 as FQNEAQ. The CDR3 covers 16 residues. V was pared by 2 bases and J by 4 bases, with 6 bases of the junction left unmatched. CDR3 protein: CASSLLAGGGADTQYF. The CDR3 DNA is TGTGCCAGCAGCTTATTAGCGGGAGGTGGAGCAGATACGCAGTATTTT.

The chain combines TRBV20-1 with TRBJ1-2; TRBD1 matches at 7 bases. CDR1 and CDR2 (germline): DFQATT, SNEGSKA (reference sequence). The V segment lost 3 bases and the J segment 6 bases; nucleotides outside the gene matches: 19. This CDR3 comprises 17 residues. The CDR3: CSASTWDSDAPSHGYTF. CDR3 in DNA: TGCAGTGCTAGTACCTGGGACAGCGATGCCCCCAGTCATGGCTACACCTTC.

The rearrangement links TRBV3-1 to TRBJ2-2; D is uncertain. The CDR3 is made up of 14 amino acids. The V end was cut by 0 bases, the J end by 2 bases, with 4 bases between. Per the germline V gene, CDR1 is LGHDT and CDR2 is YNNKEL (reference sequence). This CDR3 is CASSQDVNTGELFF. The CDR3 nucleotides read TGTGCCAGCAGCCAAGATGTAAACACCGGGGAGCTGTTTTTT.

The CDR3 coding sequence is TGTGCCAGCACCCATCGACCTTCATCCCTCTATGGCTACACCTTC. Amino acid sequence: CASTHRPSSLYGYTF. The rearrangement uses TRBV6-5 and TRBJ1-2; D is ambiguous. The CDR3 is 15 residues long. Trimming cost V 7 bases and J 4 bases, with 19 bases left between them. Germline values: CDR1 MNHEY, CDR2 SVGAGI.

This clonotype has just a few counts. V gene TRBV5-1 combines with J gene TRBJ2-7; TRBD2 matches 7 bases. The CDR3 is 13 amino acids. CDR1 and CDR2 (germline): SGHRS, YFSETQ. The V segment lost 4 bases and the J segment 4 bases; nucleotides outside the gene matches: 5. The CDR3 here is CASSPGGPYEQYF. CDR3 DNA sequence: TGCGCCAGCAGCCCGGGGGGTCCATACGAGCAGTACTTC.

The rearrangement uses TRBV6-4 and TRBJ1-1, with D unresolved. Germline V gene lookup returns CDR1 MRHNA and CDR2 SNTAGT. The CDR3 consists of 13 residues. The V end was cut by 0 bases, the J end by 1 base, with 3 bases between. This CDR3 is CASSDSENTEAFF. CDR3 sequence (DNA): TGTGCCAGCAGTGACTCTGAGAACACTGAAGCTTTCTTT.

This clonotype was seen only once. The rearrangement links TRBV7-8 to TRBJ2-7, with D possibly called TRBD1 or TRBD2 (5 bases each). V was trimmed by 2 bases and J by 1 base, leaving 15 bases between them. This CDR3 has 16 amino acids. Germline CDR1 SGHVS, CDR2 FQNEAQ. This CDR3 is CASSLRLGGPSYEQYF. CDR3 bases: TGTGCCAGCAGCTTACGGCTTGGGGGACCTTCCTACGAGCAGTACTTC.

The rearrangement uses TRBV13 and TRBJ2-3; D might be TRBD1 or TRBD2, each matching 5 bases. Trimming left V 5 bases short and J 2 bases short, with 17 bases between. This CDR3 has 16 residues. The germline V gene encodes CDR1 PRHDT and CDR2 FYEKMQ (reference sequence). CDR3 amino acids: CASSPGGREYTDTQYF. The CDR3 DNA is TGTGCCAGCAGCCCCGGCGGCAGGGAGTACACAGATACGCAGTATTTT.

The chain combines TRBV7-6 with TRBJ1-1, with D possibly being TRBD1 (5 bases). The CDR3 loop spans 12 amino acids. CDR1 is SGHVS, CDR2 FNYEAQ, per germline. The ends were cut back, 2 bases at V and 7 bases at J, with 8 bases in the middle. As DNA, the CDR3 is TGTGCCAGCAGCTTAAGGGGAAATGAAGCTTTCTTT. Its translation is CASSLRGNEAFF.

V is TRBV15 and J is TRBJ2-1; 8 bases align to TRBD2. CDR3 length: 16 amino acids. The trim removed 0 bases at V and 3 bases at J, leaving 4 bases unmatched. The germline gives CDR1 LNHNV, CDR2 YYDKDF (reference sequence). In DNA form, the CDR3 reads TGTGCCACCAGCAGAGATCGGGGGGGGAACTACAATGAGCAGTTCTTC. Protein sequence: CATSRDRGGNYNEQFF.

This clonotype was seen once. V is TRBV20-1 and J is TRBJ2-5; 7 bases align to TRBD1. Germline loops: CDR1 DFQATT, CDR2 SNEGSKA (reference sequence). V was clipped by 6 bases and J by 0 bases; unmatched bases: 4. The CDR3 runs to 13 residues. The chain's CDR3 is CSARGTDQETQYF. The CDR3 DNA sequence: TGCAGTGCCCGAGGGACAGACCAAGAGACCCAGTACTTC.

The chain carries TRBV19 and TRBJ2-4; possibly TRBD1 for D (6 bases). V dropped 7 bases and J dropped 6 bases, with 13 bases sitting between them. This CDR3 has 13 residues. From germline, CDR1 is LNHDA and CDR2 SQIVND (reference sequence). This CDR3 reads CASTDRPGNIQYF. The CDR3 DNA reads as TGTGCCAGTACTGACAGGCCCGGAAACATTCAGTACTTC.

This clonotype occurred once. The chain joins TRBV6-2 or TRBV6-3 to TRBJ1-5; D ambiguous. With 4 bases removed from V and 2 bases from J, the gap between germline ends came to 18 bases. This CDR3 contains 17 residues. Germline values: CDR1 MNHEY, CDR2 SVGEGT. The CDR3 nucleotides are TGTGCCAGCAGTTTCTACCAGGTCGGACCGGGCAATCAGCCCCAGCATTTT. It encodes CASSFYQVGPGNQPQHF.

The rearrangement joins TRBV7-9 to TRBJ2-5; D perhaps matches TRBD2 (6 bases). The CDR3 contains 15 residues. Germline V gene sequence: CDR1 SEHNR, CDR2 FQNEAQ (reference sequence). V gave up 5 bases and J gave up 5 bases, with 18 bases separating them. The CDR3: CASSTLADGVETQYF. The CDR3 region has the DNA TGTGCCAGCAGCACCTTAGCGGACGGGGTGGAGACCCAGTACTTC.

The V call is TRBV5-4, the J call TRBJ1-4, with 10 bases matching TRBD1. In germline, CDR1 is SGHNT, CDR2 YYREEE (reference sequence). CDR3 length: 15 residues. Trimming cost V 5 bases and J 4 bases; bases outside gene matches: 5. The CDR3 reads CASSHRTGGNEKLFF. The CDR3 nucleotides read TGTGCCAGCAGTCATAGGACAGGGGGTAATGAAAAACTGTTTTTT.

The chain has TRBV9 and TRBJ1-2, with 9 bases aligning to TRBD1. Germline V gene data show CDR1 as SGDLS and CDR2 as YYNGEE. The trim removed 6 bases at V and 2 bases at J, leaving 2 bases unmatched. This CDR3 is built from 13 residues. The CDR3 is CASTGTGNYGYTF. The CDR3 region has the DNA TGTGCCAGCACCGGGACAGGGAACTATGGCTACACCTTC. The variable domain in full, completed from reference TRBV9 and TRBJ1-2, reads DSGVTQTPKHLITATGQRVTLRCSPRSGDLSVYWYQQSLDQGLQFLIQYYNGEERAKGNILERFSAQQFPDLHSELNLSSLELGDSALYFCASTGTGNYGYTFGSGTRLTVV.

In this sample, this clonotype turned up a few times. The V and J genes are TRBV5-6 and TRBJ2-3, with a possible D match to TRBD2 (5 bases). Deletions cut 0 bases from V and 4 bases from J, with 12 bases between. This CDR3 is 15 amino acids long. The germline gives CDR1 SGHDT, CDR2 YYEEEE. The CDR3 nucleotides are TGTGCCAGCAGCTTGGAGAGTGGAGGACCAGATACGCAGTATTTT. This encodes CASSLESGGPDTQYF.